Listed below are T cell receptor beta chains from one sample, sequenced in a study of cytomegalovirus exposure and HLA in healthy donors. Assay used: immunoSEQ multiplex PCR; TCRdb lists only in-frame clones, some missing. The sample includes approximately 100,000 clones, about four fifths of them seen just once. The material sequenced was PBMCs. The receptors shown here come from a human donor in good health. CDR3s include the opening cysteine and the closing phenylalanine or tryptophan. D genes are given only for firm matches. Clone sizes are given selectively: once, few, many, or a class where the clone is expanded.

v_call	j_call	clone_size	d_call	cdr3_nt	cdr3_aa
TRBV5-1	TRBJ2-1	-	TRBD1	TGCGCCAGCAGCTTGGACAGGGGGCTAGATGAGCAGTTCTTC	CASSLDRGLDEQFF
TRBV6-1	TRBJ1-6	-	-	TGTGCCAGCATTACGACTTTTAGCAGTAATTCACCCCTCCACTTT	CASITTFSSNSPLHF
TRBV27	TRBJ1-1	-	TRBD1	TGTGCCAGCACCACAGGGGGCACTGTGAACACTGAAGCTTTCTTT	CASTTGGTVNTEAFF
TRBV11-3	TRBJ2-7	few	TRBD1	TGTGCCAGCAGCCCAGGGGGACAAGCCGCCGTCTACGAGCAGTACTTC	CASSPGGQAAVYEQYF
TRBV7-9	TRBJ2-7	-	-	TGTGCCAGCAGCTCATCCGGGACACCCAACTACGAGCAGTACTTC	CASSSSGTPNYEQYF
TRBV5-6	TRBJ2-7	-	TRBD2	TGTGCCAGCAGCTTTCCCGCGTTAGCGGGAGGGGTCGGATCCTACGAGCAGTACTTC	CASSFPALAGGVGSYEQYF
TRBV2	TRBJ1-2	-	-	TGTGCCAGCAGTGTCTCACAGGGAATTAACTATGGCTACACCTTC	CASSVSQGINYGYTF
TRBV6-1	TRBJ2-7	-	TRBD1	TGTGCCAGCTCGCGACAGGGGGTCCGGGAGCAGTACTTC	CASSRQGVREQYF
TRBV12-5	TRBJ2-7	few	-	TGTGCTAGTGGTTTGGGGCACCGGAGCTCCTACGAGCAGTACTTC	CASGLGHRSSYEQYF
TRBV18	TRBJ1-1	-	-	TGTGCCAGCTCACCACTCGCAGGGGCGAACACTGAAGCTTTCTTT	CASSPLAGANTEAFF
TRBV9	TRBJ2-2	-	TRBD2	TGTGCCAGCAGCGTAGAACTAGCGGGGAACACCGGGGAGCTGTTTTTT	CASSVELAGNTGELFF
TRBV5-1	TRBJ1-6	-	-	TGCGCCAGCAGCTTAACGACAATTTTGCAATCACCCCTCCACTTT	CASSLTTILQSPLHF
TRBV11-2	TRBJ1-1	once	-	TGTGCCAGCAGCTTAAGACGGGCAGGGAAGACTGAAGCTTTCTTT	CASSLRRAGKTEAFF
TRBV5-1	TRBJ2-7	-	TRBD1	TGCGCCAGCAGCTATCTACCGGGACAGGCCTACGAGCAGTACTTC	CASSYLPGQAYEQYF